These 2 T cell receptor beta chains share one sample of origin, sequenced in a study of human T cells and chemical hapten exposure. TCRdb used MiXCR to reprocess the RACE reads, holding one entry per CDR3 protein. This table holds about 380,000 distinct CDR3 sequences, approximately 5% found once. Time point indicated: pre-sensitization, week 0. As for treatment: therapeutic diphenylcyclopropenone sensitization with weekly scalp DPC. The sample consisted of whole blood, taken in connection with sensitization to the hapten diphenylcyclopropenone (DPC). All receptors derive from a woman aged 50 to 65 with alopecia areata. Some clones in this sample may be carry-over from other donors' samples.

This clonotype was recorded many times. The J gene is TRBJ1-3, the V gene TRBV5-1; no reliable D call. This CDR3 has 15 residues. V was pared by 5 bases and J by 0 bases, with 12 bases between. Germline V gene lookup returns CDR1 SGHRS and CDR2 YFSETQ. The DNA for the CDR3 is TGCGCCAGCAGTTTTGACGGACTCTCTGGAAACACCATATATTTT. Its translation: CASSFDGLSGNTIYF.

This chain joins TRBV5-1 and TRBJ1-4, with D unresolved. Deletions cut 4 bases from V and 7 bases from J, with 20 bases between. Looked up from germline, CDR1 is SGHRS and CDR2 is YFSETQ. This CDR3 has 16 amino acids. The CDR3 DNA sequence: TGCGCCAGCAGCCGGGAGTCAGGTCGTGCCCCTGAAAAACTGTTTTTT. This gives the protein CASSRESGRAPEKLFF.